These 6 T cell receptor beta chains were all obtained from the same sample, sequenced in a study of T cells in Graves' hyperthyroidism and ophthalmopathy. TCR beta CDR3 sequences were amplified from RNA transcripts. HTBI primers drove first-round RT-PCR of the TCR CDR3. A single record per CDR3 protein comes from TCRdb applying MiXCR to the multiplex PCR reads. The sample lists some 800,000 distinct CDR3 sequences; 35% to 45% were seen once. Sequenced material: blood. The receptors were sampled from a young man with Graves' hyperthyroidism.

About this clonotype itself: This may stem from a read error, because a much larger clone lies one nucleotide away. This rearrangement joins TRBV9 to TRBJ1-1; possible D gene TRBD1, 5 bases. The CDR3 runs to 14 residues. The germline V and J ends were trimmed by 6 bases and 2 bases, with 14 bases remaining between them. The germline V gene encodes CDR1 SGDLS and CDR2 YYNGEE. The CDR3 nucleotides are TGTGCCAGCAACGCCCGGGACCGCAACACTGAAGCTTTCTTT. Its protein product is CASNARDRNTEAFF.

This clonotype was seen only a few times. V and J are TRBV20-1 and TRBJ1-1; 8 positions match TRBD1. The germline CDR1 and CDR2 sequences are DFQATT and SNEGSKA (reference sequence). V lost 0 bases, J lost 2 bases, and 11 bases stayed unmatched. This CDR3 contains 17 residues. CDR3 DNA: TGCAGTGCTAGAGATATCGGACAGGGAATGCTCAACACTGAAGCTTTCTTT. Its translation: CSARDIGQGMLNTEAFF.

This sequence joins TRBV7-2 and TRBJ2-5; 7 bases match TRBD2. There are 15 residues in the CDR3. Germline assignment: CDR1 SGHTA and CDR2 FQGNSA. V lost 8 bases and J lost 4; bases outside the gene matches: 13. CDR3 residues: CASRVGGSPGETQYF. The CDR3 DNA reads TGTGCCAGCCGGGTGGGGGGGAGCCCCGGAGAGACCCAGTACTTC.

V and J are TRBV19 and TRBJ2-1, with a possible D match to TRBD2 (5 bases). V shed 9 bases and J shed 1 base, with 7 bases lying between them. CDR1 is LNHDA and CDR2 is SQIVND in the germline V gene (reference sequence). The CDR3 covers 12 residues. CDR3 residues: CASSGSYNEQFF. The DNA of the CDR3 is TGTGCCAGCAGCGGTTCCTACAATGAGCAGTTCTTC. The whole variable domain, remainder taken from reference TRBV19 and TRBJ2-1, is DGGITQSPKYLFRKEGQNVTLSCEQNLNHDAMYWYRQDPGQGLRLIYYSQIVNDFQKGDIAEGYSVSREKKESFPLTVTSAQKNPTAFYLCASSGSYNEQFFGPGTRLTVL.

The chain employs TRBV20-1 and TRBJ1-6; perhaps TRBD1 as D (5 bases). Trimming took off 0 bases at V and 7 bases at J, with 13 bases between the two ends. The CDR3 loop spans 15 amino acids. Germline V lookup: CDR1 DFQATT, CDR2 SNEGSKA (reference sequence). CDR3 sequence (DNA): TGCAGTGCTAGAGATCTCGGGGCACGCAATTCACCCCTCCACTTT. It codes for CSARDLGARNSPLHF.

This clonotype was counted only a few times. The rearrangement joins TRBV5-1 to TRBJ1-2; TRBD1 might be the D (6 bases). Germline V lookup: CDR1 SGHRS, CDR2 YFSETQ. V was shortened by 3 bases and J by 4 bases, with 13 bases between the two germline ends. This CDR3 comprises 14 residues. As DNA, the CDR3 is TGCGCCAGCAGCTCCGGGGGCCTGTCCTATGGCTACACCTTC. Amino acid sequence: CASSSGGLSYGYTF.